This record covers a single TCR beta chain. This clonotype appeared many times. Its antigen target is currently unknown. Per-nucleotide qualities are absent, and no much larger clonotype sits a single base away. Explained via the paper, the time point label denotes: patch test 3, about 24 weeks after DPC sensitization. Explained via the paper, the treatment or condition label denotes: therapeutic diphenylcyclopropenone sensitization with weekly scalp DPC. Blood at each patch-test visit was drawn before the patch test was applied. To be eligible, patients had to be aged 18 to 70, diagnosed with alopecia and judged suitable for DPC therapy, while pregnant patients were excluded. Total RNA was extracted from unfractionated whole blood collected in Tempus Blood RNA tubes. V is shortened by 0 bases, J by 0 bases, and the region joining them spans 6 bases. For CDR1 and CDR2, the germline V gene (reference sequence) lists LGHDT and YNNKEL. Counted from cysteine to phenylalanine, this CDR3 has 16 amino acids. The kept DNA is CDR3 alone, 48 bases in frame from the first base.

Libraries came from RACE. This sample was sequenced with a NextSeq 500. During library preparation, unique molecular identifiers were attached to individual cDNA molecules so that TCRs could be counted quantitatively and reproducibly. From each blood RNA sample, both TCR alpha and TCR beta chains were sequenced. The authors' pipeline ran thus. The median number of TCRs per sample was 95,638, ranging from 23,224 to 690,600. The Decombinator software suite was used to annotate V, J and CDR3 in the TCR reads. For PS versus PT1 abundance plots, all samples were subsampled to the same number of TCRs (28,000). Expanded TCRs were defined as absent before sensitization and observed at least eight times at the 2-week time point. TCRdb cleaned the public reads at Q25 with fastp, built clones with MiXCR and kept in-frame beta chains. Under each unique CDR3 protein, matching rows form one entry showing the most common genes and DNA. The V and J calls here are based on TCRdb, not the publication. The sample contains about 120,000 distinct CDR3 sequences, around 11% of them found a single time. Together, the top ten hold around 2.2% of the sample.

This record comes from a study of human T cells and chemical hapten exposure (dated by TCRdb to about 2021). Background on the whole study: For sensitization, 2% DPC in acetone was applied to a 2 cm by 2 cm area of upper inner arm skin. Weekly therapeutic DPC doses were additionally applied to the scalp of patients throughout the approximately 23-week study period. Patch testing on the upper back used Finn chambers containing 0.01% DPC, with scoring done after 6 days according to International Contact Dermatitis Research Group standards. Alopecia areata with under or over 50% scalp involvement, alopecia totalis and alopecia universalis were represented in the patient cohort, which was mostly female. Libraries were combined into a pool for sequencing, and differences in TCR yield between samples came mainly from small differences in library volumes within the pool. This study followed changes in the peripheral blood TCR repertoire in vivo during primary and secondary sensitization of alopecia patients to the hapten diphenylcyclopropenone (DPC). Blood samples were taken from patients before sensitization (week 0) and at 2, 6 and about 24 weeks after DPC sensitization. For TCR sequencing, blood came from 25 to 30 alopecia patients at anywhere from one to four time points (pre-sensitization, 2, 6 and 24 weeks).

Study-wide conclusions, independent of this receptor: After repeated subsampling, the strength of the expansion versus patch-test correlation and the threshold at which it became significant changed. Significantly more large CDR3 similarity clusters were formed by expanded TCRs than by pre-sensitization or healthy control sets, consistent with antigen-driven responses. Patch test score correlated positively with the number of PT1 expanded TCRs, reaching significance at thresholds 8, 16 and 32 but not at 4. The number of TCRs above 1 in 1000 frequency did not change with DPC sensitization; there was no evidence of global repertoire structure alterations. Alopecia, a presumed autoimmune disease, was present in all patients, so the immune response of the patients might differ from that of healthy individuals.

This chain is built from TRBV3-1 and TRBJ2-6, with no reliable assignment of the D segment. Source: whole blood, taken in connection with sensitization to the hapten diphenylcyclopropenone (DPC). The TCR originated in a woman between 50 and 59 years old with alopecia areata. Some clones in this sample may be carry-over from other donors' samples. The CDR3 protein is CASSQELRSGANVLTF. The nucleotide sequence reads as follows: TGTGCCAGCAGCCAAGAGCTCCGCTCTGGGGCCAACGTCCTGACTTTC.